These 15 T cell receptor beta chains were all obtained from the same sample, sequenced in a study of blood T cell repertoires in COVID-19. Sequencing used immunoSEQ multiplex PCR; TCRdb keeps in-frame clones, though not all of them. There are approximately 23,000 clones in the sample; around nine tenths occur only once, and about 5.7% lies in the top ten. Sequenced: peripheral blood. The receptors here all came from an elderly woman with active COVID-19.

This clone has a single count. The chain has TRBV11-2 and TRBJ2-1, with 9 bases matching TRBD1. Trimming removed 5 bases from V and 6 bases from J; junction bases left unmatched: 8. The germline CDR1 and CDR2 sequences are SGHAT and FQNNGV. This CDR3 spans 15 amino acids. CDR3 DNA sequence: TGTGCCAGCAGCCCTCGACAGGGGGGTCGCAATGAGCAGTTCTTC. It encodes CASSPRQGGRNEQFF.

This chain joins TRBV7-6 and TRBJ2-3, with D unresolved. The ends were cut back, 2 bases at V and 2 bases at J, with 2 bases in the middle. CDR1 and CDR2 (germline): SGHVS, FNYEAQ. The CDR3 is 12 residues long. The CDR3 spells CASSLHTDTQYF. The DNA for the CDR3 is TGTGCCAGCAGCTTACACACAGATACGCAGTATTTT.

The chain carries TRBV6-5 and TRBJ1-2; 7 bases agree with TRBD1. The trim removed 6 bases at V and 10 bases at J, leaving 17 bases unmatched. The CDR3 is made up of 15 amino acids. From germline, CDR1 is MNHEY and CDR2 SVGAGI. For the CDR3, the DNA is TGTGCCAGCAGCCCGACAGGGATAGTCCTTATGGACTACACCTTC. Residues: CASSPTGIVLMDYTF.

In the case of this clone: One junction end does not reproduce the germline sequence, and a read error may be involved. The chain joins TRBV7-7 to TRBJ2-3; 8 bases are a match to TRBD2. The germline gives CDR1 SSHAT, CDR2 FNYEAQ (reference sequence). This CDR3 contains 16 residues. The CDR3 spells CASSSGRAGRTDTQYF. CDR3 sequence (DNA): TGTGCTAGCAGCTCCGGGAGGGCGGGTCGCACAGATACGCAGTATTTT.

CDR3 bases: TGTGCCAGCAGCTTAGGACTAGCGGGGGGGCAAGAGACCCAGTACTTC. Encoded protein: CASSLGLAGGQETQYF. J is TRBJ2-5 and V is TRBV7-6; 14 bases are shared with TRBD2. The CDR3 contains 16 residues. Losses at the gene ends were 1 base for V and 2 bases for J; bases not matched to a gene: 0. Germline values: CDR1 SGHVS, CDR2 FNYEAQ.

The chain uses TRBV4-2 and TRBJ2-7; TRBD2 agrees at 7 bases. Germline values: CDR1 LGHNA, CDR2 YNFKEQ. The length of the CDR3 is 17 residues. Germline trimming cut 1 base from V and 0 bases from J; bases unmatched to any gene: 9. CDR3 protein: CASSQATLTGGSYEQYF. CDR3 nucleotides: TGTGCCAGCAGCCAAGCCACCCTTACGGGGGGCTCCTACGAGCAGTACTTC.

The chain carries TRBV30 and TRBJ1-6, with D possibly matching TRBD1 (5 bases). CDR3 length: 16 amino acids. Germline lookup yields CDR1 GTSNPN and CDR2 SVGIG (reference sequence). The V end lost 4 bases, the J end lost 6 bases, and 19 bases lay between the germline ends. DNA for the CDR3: TGTGCCTGGACTTTGTCAGGCGGGACTGGTAATTCACCCCTCCACTTT. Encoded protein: CAWTLSGGTGNSPLHF.

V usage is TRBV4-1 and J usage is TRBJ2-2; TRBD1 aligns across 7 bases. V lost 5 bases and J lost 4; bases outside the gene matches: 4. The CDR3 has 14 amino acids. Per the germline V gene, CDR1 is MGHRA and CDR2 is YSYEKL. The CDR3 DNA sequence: TGCGCCAGCAGCATCGACAGGGCCACCGGGGAGCTGTTTTTT. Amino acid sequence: CASSIDRATGELFF.

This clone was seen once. The DNA for the CDR3 is TGTGCCATCGACAGGGGGTCCTATGGTGAGCAGTTCTTC. Residues: CAIDRGSYGEQFF. The chain is built from TRBV6-6 and TRBJ2-1; 9 bases fit TRBD1. The V gene's germline CDR1 is MNHNY and CDR2 SVGAGI (reference sequence). This CDR3 comprises 13 residues. The junction had 10 bases not matched to a gene; V was cut back by 10 bases and J by 9 bases.

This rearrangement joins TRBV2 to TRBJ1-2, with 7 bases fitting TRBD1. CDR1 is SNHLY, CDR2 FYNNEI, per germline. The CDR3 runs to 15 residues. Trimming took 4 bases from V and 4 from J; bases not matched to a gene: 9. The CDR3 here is CASSVVPGGGYGYTF. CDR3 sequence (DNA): TGTGCCAGCAGTGTAGTCCCAGGGGGAGGCTATGGCTACACCTTC.

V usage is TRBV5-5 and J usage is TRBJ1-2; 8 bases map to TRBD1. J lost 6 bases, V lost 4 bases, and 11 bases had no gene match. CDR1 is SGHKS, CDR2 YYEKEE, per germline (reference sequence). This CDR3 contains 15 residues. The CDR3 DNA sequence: TGTGCCAGCAGCCCGGGACAGGCGACATCTCATGGCTACACCTTC. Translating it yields CASSPGQATSHGYTF.

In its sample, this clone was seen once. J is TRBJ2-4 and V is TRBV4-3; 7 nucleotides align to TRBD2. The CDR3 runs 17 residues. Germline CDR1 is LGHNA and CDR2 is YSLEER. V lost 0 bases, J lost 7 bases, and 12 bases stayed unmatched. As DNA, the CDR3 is TGCGCCAGCAGCCAAGATGGGGCGGCGGGGGAGGTGAACATTCAGTACTTC. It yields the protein CASSQDGAAGEVNIQYF.

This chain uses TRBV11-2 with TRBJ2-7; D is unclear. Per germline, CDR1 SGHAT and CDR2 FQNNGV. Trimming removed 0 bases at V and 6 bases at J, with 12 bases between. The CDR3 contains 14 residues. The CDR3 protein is CASSLDRGSLEQYF. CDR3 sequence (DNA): TGTGCCAGCAGCTTAGATCGTGGTAGTCTCGAGCAGTACTTC.

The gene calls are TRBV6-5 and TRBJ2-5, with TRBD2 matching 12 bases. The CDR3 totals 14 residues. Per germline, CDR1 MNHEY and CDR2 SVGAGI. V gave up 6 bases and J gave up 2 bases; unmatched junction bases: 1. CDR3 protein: CASSGLAGQETQYF. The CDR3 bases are TGTGCCAGCAGCGGACTAGCGGGGCAAGAGACCCAGTACTTC.

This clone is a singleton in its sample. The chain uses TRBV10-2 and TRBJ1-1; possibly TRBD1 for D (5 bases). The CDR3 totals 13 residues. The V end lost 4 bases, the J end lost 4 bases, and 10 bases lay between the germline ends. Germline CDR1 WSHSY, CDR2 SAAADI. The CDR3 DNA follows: TGCGCCAGCAGTGCAGGGCAGGGCACTGAAGCTTTCTTT. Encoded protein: CASSAGQGTEAFF.